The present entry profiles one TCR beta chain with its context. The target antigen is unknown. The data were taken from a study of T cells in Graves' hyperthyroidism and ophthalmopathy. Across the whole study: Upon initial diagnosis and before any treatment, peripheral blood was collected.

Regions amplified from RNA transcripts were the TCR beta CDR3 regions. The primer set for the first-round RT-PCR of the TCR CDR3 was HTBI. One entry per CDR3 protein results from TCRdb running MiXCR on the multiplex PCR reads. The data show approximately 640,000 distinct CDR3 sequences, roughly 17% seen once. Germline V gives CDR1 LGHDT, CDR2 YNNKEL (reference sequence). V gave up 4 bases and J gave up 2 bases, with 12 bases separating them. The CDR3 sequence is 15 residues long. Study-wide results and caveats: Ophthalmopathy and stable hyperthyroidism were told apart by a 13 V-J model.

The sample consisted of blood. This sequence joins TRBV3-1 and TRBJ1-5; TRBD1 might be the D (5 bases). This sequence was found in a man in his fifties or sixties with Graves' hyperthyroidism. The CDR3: CASSRGGRGNQPQHF. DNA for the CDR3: TGTGCCAGCAGCCGAGGAGGCAGGGGCAATCAGCCCCAGCATTTT.